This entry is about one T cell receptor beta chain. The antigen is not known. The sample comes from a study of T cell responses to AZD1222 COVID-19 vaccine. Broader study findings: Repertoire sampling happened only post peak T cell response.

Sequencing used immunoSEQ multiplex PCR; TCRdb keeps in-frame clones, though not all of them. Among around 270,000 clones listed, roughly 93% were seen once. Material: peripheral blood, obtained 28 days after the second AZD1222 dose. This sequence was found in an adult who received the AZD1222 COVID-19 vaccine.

The CDR3 is CASSYLSLSTDTQYF. CDR3 in DNA: TGTGCCAGCAGTTACCTGAGCCTGAGCACAGATACGCAGTATTTT. V gene TRBV6-5 combines with J gene TRBJ2-3; no definite D call. CDR3 size: 15 residues. The ends were cut back, 2 bases at V and 0 bases at J, with 9 bases in the middle. Per germline, CDR1 MNHEY and CDR2 SVGAGI.